This T cell receptor (beta chain) was retrieved from a study of T cell repertoires in cytomegalovirus infection. Study background: It was the public TCR beta signatures that indicated both CMV infection and matching HLA type. Study-level points and caveats: Totalled public TCR beta family frequency picked out people who carried CMV plus the relevant HLA.

The CDR3 covers 13 residues. The germline CDR1 and CDR2 sequences are SGHTA and FQGNSA. Trimming removed 4 bases at V and 8 bases at J, with 9 bases between. One entry per CDR3 protein results from TCRdb running MiXCR on the reads. The data show over 150,000 distinct CDR3 sequences, approximately 19% seen once. This clonotype appeared many times. Its antigen is not known. The origin of this receptor is a human donor in good health (CMV status not recorded). Some clones in this sample may be carry-over from other donors' samples. Sequencing was carried out using PBMCs. This chain connects TRBV7-2 to TRBJ1-6; D remains unclear. The CDR3 coding sequence is TGTGCCAGCAGCTCGCCCCGGGATTCACCCCTCCACTTT. Translating it yields CASSSPRDSPLHF.